The 22 T cell receptor beta chains in this list originate from one sample, sequenced in a study of human T cells and chemical hapten exposure. Time point denoted: patch test 3, about 24 weeks after DPC sensitization. Treatment given: therapeutic diphenylcyclopropenone sensitization with weekly scalp DPC. TCRdb reanalysed the RACE reads using MiXCR and keeps one entry per CDR3 protein. The sample lists 62,000 or so distinct CDR3 sequences; approximately 9.9% were seen once. Source: whole blood, taken in connection with sensitization to the hapten diphenylcyclopropenone (DPC). The receptors derive from a woman aged 25 to 39 with alopecia areata. Some clones in this sample may be carry-over from other donors' samples.

The chain uses TRBV7-2 and TRBJ2-3; 7 bases are a match to TRBD2. Germline CDR1 reads SGHTA; CDR2 reads FQGNSA. CDR3 length: 16 residues. Germline trimming cut 4 bases from V and 2 bases from J; bases unmatched to any gene: 9. CDR3 region: CASSSQLAKNTDTQYF. DNA for the CDR3: TGTGCCAGCAGCTCCCAACTAGCGAAGAACACAGATACGCAGTATTTT.

This clonotype was found a few times. The chain employs TRBV12-3 or TRBV12-4 and TRBJ1-2; 10 bases are a match to TRBD1. This CDR3 has 17 residues. Trimming at V came to 0 bases and at J to 4 bases, leaving 8 bases not matched to a gene. The CDR3 here is CASSLASTGGQGYGYTF. DNA of the CDR3: TGTGCCAGCAGTTTAGCGTCGACAGGGGGCCAGGGCTATGGCTACACCTTC.

In this sample, this clonotype turned up a few times. The J gene is TRBJ1-5, the V gene TRBV20-1; 9 nucleotides line up with TRBD1. Germline assignment: CDR1 DFQATT and CDR2 SNEGSKA (reference sequence). J lost 9 bases, V lost 0 bases, and 9 bases had no gene match. This CDR3 has 15 residues. The CDR3 nucleotides read TGCAGTGCTAGAGATTTCCGGGACAGGGTCGTGCCCCAGCATTTT. Its protein product is CSARDFRDRVVPQHF.

This clonotype has just a few counts. J is TRBJ2-5 and V is TRBV11-2; 8 positions agree with TRBD2. The germline CDR1 and CDR2 sequences are SGHAT and FQNNGV. J gave up 2 bases and V 5 bases, and 4 bases lay outside the gene matches. The CDR3 has 14 amino acids. CDR3 bases: TGTGCCAGCAGCGACCGACTAGCGCAAGAGACCCAGTACTTC. Its protein product is CASSDRLAQETQYF.

This clonotype was observed a handful of times. The chain links TRBV29-1 to TRBJ2-1; 7 nucleotides match TRBD1. With V trimmed by 6 bases and J by 10 bases, 6 bases remained unmatched. The CDR3 contains 11 residues. Looked up from germline, CDR1 is SQVTM and CDR2 is ANQGSEA. The DNA for the CDR3 is TGCAGCGTCTACAGGGGCGGAGAGCAGTTCTTC. The encoded protein is CSVYRGGEQFF.

This clonotype has just a few counts. V is TRBV20-1 and J is TRBJ2-1; tentative D call: TRBD2 (5 bases). The CDR3 sequence is 12 residues long. Germline V lookup: CDR1 DFQATT, CDR2 SNEGSKA (reference sequence). The V end lost 5 bases, the J end lost 8 bases, and 13 bases lay between the germline ends. This CDR3 is CSALGLAYEQFF. The CDR3 bases are TGCAGTGCTCTCGGCCTAGCCTATGAGCAGTTCTTC.

This clonotype appeared many times. This chain links TRBV27 with TRBJ2-3; the D gene could be TRBD1 or TRBD2 (5 bases each). This CDR3 spans 14 amino acids. The germline V and J ends were trimmed by 5 bases and 8 bases, with 17 bases remaining between them. The germline V gene has CDR1 MNHEY and CDR2 SMNVEV (reference sequence). CDR3 sequence (DNA): TGTGCCAGCAGTACATGGAAGGAGAGGGGTACGCAGTATTTT. It codes for CASSTWKERGTQYF.

V is TRBV20-1 and J is TRBJ1-2, with 7 bases fitting TRBD1. The CDR3 has 15 amino acids. After removal of 3 bases from V and 4 bases from J, the junction contained 11 bases not matched to a gene. Per germline, CDR1 DFQATT and CDR2 SNEGSKA (reference sequence). The DNA of the CDR3 is TGCAGTGCTAGCCCGACAGGGCTGAAGATCTATGGCTACACCTTC. It encodes CSASPTGLKIYGYTF.

The sample holds many counts of this clonotype. The chain recombines TRBV28 with TRBJ2-7; unclear D gene. V gave up 8 bases and J gave up 0 bases, with 11 bases separating them. CDR3 length: 13 residues. From germline, CDR1 is MDHEN and CDR2 SYDVKM. CDR3 sequence: CASGRVNSYEQYF. In nucleotides, the CDR3 is TGTGCCAGCGGACGGGTCAACTCCTACGAGCAGTACTTC. The complete variable domain, with remaining parts taken from reference TRBV28 and TRBJ2-7, reads DVKVTQSSRYLVKRTGEKVFLECVQDMDHENMFWYRQDPGLGLRLIYFSYDVKMKEKGDIPEGYSVSREKKERFSLILESASTNQTSMYLCASGRVNSYEQYFGPGTRLTVT.

This clonotype was counted at least ten times. The V call is TRBV6-1, the J call TRBJ1-1, with TRBD1 matching over 9 bases. The ends lost 6 bases at V and 5 bases at J; junction bases unmatched: 7. The V gene's germline CDR1 is MNHNS and CDR2 SASEGT. CDR3 length equals 14 residues. CDR3 coding DNA: TGTGCCAGCAGGAGAGGACAGGGGAGTACTGAAGCTTTCTTT. Protein sequence: CASRRGQGSTEAFF.

Only a few counts were recorded for this clonotype. This sequence joins TRBV6-6 and TRBJ2-1, with 9 bases lining up with TRBD1. The CDR3 runs 16 residues. Germline V gene sequence: CDR1 MNHNY, CDR2 SVGAGI (reference sequence). Trimming removed 8 bases from V and 7 bases from J; junction bases left unmatched: 15. The CDR3 nucleotides are TGTGCCAGCGACCGGGGACAGGGCGTTTCGGGGAATGAGCAGTTCTTC. This codes for CASDRGQGVSGNEQFF.

The chain employs TRBV7-2 and TRBJ1-2; no reliable D call. In germline, CDR1 is SGHTA, CDR2 FQGNSA. V lost 1 base and J 5 bases, leaving 5 bases between the germline ends. The CDR3 runs 12 residues. CDR3 loop: CASSLVTYGYTF. The CDR3 DNA is TGTGCCAGCAGCTTAGTCACGTATGGCTACACCTTC.

The table lists this clonotype with many counts. The chain uses TRBV6-6 and TRBJ2-3; TRBD2 agrees at 7 bases. V was pared by 4 bases and J by 6 bases, with 1 base of the junction left unmatched. This CDR3 has 12 residues. Germline CDR1 is MNHNY and CDR2 is SVGAGI (reference sequence). CDR3 loop: CASSSLADTQYF. The CDR3 nucleotides read TGTGCCAGCAGTTCACTAGCGGATACGCAGTATTTT.

The chain is built from TRBV18 and TRBJ2-1; possibly TRBD1 for D (6 bases). The V gene's germline CDR1 is KGHSH and CDR2 LQKENI. V lost 5 bases and J 5 bases, leaving 13 bases between the germline ends. CDR3 length: 14 amino acids. CDR3 in DNA: TGTGCCAGCTCATTTTCGACAGGTCACAATGAGCAGTTCTTC. Its protein product is CASSFSTGHNEQFF.

This chain uses TRBV5-8 with TRBJ2-1; 10 bases match TRBD2. V shed 1 base, J shed 0 bases, and the junction held 7 bases outside the gene matches. CDR3 size: 18 residues. Germline V gene data show CDR1 as SGHTS and CDR2 as YDEGEE. Here the CDR3 reads CASSLSSGSLSSYNEQFF. CDR3 in DNA: TGTGCCAGCAGCTTGTCTAGCGGGAGTTTAAGCTCCTACAATGAGCAGTTCTTC.

At least ten counts were recorded for this clonotype. The chain carries TRBV29-1 and TRBJ1-1; D is uncertain. Germline loops: CDR1 SQVTM, CDR2 ANQGSEA. The CDR3 consists of 13 residues. Deletions cut 5 bases from V and 1 base from J, with 11 bases between. Here the CDR3 reads CSVTRQANTEAFF. CDR3 sequence (DNA): TGCAGCGTTACCCGGCAGGCGAACACTGAAGCTTTCTTT.

This clonotype was recorded many times. The chain links TRBV20-1 to TRBJ2-1; TRBD2 is a possible D gene (5 bases). V was clipped by 3 bases and J by 6 bases, with 15 bases between them. The CDR3 sequence is 14 residues long. Looked up from germline, CDR1 is DFQATT and CDR2 is SNEGSKA (reference sequence). The CDR3 DNA reads TGCAGTGCTAGCCTCGCGGGCGGTTTCAATGAGCAGTTCTTC. Translated: CSASLAGGFNEQFF.

This clonotype came up many times. V is TRBV5-1 and J is TRBJ1-6; D not certain. This CDR3 spans 16 amino acids. Trimming shortened V by 4 bases and J by 6 bases, and 17 bases separated the two germline ends. CDR1 is SGHRS, CDR2 YFSETQ, per germline. Written as DNA, the CDR3 is TGCGCCAGCAGCCTCGCCGGAGCGCCCTCTAATTCACCCCTCCACTTT. This translates into CASSLAGAPSNSPLHF. Complete variable domain (other parts from reference TRBV5-1 and TRBJ1-6): KAGVTQTPRYLIKTRGQQVTLSCSPISGHRSVSWYQQTPGQGLQFLFEYFSETQRNKGNFPGRFSGRQFSNSRSEMNVSTLELGDSALYLCASSLAGAPSNSPLHFGNGTRLTVT.

There are many counts of this clonotype. The rearrangement uses TRBV7-8 and TRBJ1-4, with TRBD1 matching over 7 bases. Germline-derived CDR1 and CDR2 are SGHVS and FQNEAQ. This CDR3 is built from 16 residues. The V gene end was trimmed by 3 bases and the J gene end by 3 bases; junction bases not matched to a gene: 7. DNA for the CDR3: TGTGCCAGCAGCTTCGTCACCGGGACAGCTAATGAAAAACTGTTTTTT. It specifies CASSFVTGTANEKLFF.

This clonotype has just a few counts. V gene TRBV5-5 combines with J gene TRBJ2-1; 9 bases match TRBD1. The CDR3 contains 15 residues. CDR1 and CDR2 from the germline V gene are SGHKS and YYEKEE (reference sequence). The ends lost 1 base at V and 4 bases at J; junction bases unmatched: 3. In DNA form, the CDR3 reads TGTGCCAGCAGCTTGCCGGGACAGGGTTACAATGAGCAGTTCTTC. As protein: CASSLPGQGYNEQFF.

This clonotype has a handful of counts. The chain joins TRBV20-1 to TRBJ1-1; no firm D call. V was trimmed by 1 base and J by 4 bases, leaving 13 bases between them. Per germline, CDR1 DFQATT and CDR2 SNEGSKA (reference sequence). This CDR3 region has 14 residues. The CDR3 is CSARGSRAATEAFF. CDR3 DNA sequence: TGCAGTGCTAGAGGGTCCCGGGCGGCCACTGAAGCTTTCTTT.

This clonotype was counted between two and nine times. The chain is built from TRBV29-1 and TRBJ2-1; weak D call: TRBD2 (5 bases). This CDR3 contains 13 residues. The ends were cut back, 7 bases at V and 2 bases at J, with 12 bases in the middle. Germline V gives CDR1 SQVTM, CDR2 ANQGSEA. In DNA, the CDR3 is TGCAGCGCATCCGGGCGGGCCTACAATGAGCAGTTCTTC. Translating gives CSASGRAYNEQFF.